This TCR beta chain was retrieved from a study of T cell responses to AZD1222 COVID-19 vaccine. Concerning this clone itself: No antigen is known for it.

Regarding the study as a whole: With dominance at 160-218 and 743-854, vaccine-associated CD4 TCRs spanned spike. There were mostly white British donors and more females than males, and clonal diversity was possibly underestimated. Reportedly, nearly half of unique spike TCRs recognized epitopes outside B.1.351/B.1.1.7 mutations.

Germline CDR1 reads SGHTA; CDR2 reads FQGNSA. This CDR3 comprises 13 residues. V was clipped by 4 bases and J by 5 bases, with 11 bases between them. Sequenced by immunoSEQ multiplex PCR; TCRdb stores in-frame clones only, minus some. The table lists around 130,000 clones, over 90% of them singletons. This specimen was peripheral blood, taken on day 0 of AZD1222 vaccination. The TCR comes from an adult in good health. This sequence joins TRBV7-2 and TRBJ1-1, with D perhaps matching TRBD1 (6 bases). The CDR3 reads CASSSRGGTEAFF. In nucleotides, the CDR3 is TGTGCCAGCAGCTCCAGAGGGGGGACTGAAGCTTTCTTT.